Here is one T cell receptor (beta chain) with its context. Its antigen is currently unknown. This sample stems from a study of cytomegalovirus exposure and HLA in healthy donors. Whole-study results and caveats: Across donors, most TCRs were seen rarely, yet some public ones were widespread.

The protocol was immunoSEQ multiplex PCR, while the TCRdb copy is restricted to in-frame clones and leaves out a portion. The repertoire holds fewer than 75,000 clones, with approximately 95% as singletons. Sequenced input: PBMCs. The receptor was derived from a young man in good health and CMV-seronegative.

The CDR3 loop is CAWSPRGITGANVLTF. The CDR3 nucleotides read TGTGCCTGGAGTCCGAGGGGGATCACTGGGGCCAACGTCCTGACTTTC. V and J are TRBV30 and TRBJ2-6; weak D call: TRBD1 (6 bases). The CDR3 contains 16 residues. CDR1 is GTSNPN, CDR2 SVGIG, per germline (reference sequence). Deletions cut 2 bases from V and 2 bases from J, with 13 bases between.